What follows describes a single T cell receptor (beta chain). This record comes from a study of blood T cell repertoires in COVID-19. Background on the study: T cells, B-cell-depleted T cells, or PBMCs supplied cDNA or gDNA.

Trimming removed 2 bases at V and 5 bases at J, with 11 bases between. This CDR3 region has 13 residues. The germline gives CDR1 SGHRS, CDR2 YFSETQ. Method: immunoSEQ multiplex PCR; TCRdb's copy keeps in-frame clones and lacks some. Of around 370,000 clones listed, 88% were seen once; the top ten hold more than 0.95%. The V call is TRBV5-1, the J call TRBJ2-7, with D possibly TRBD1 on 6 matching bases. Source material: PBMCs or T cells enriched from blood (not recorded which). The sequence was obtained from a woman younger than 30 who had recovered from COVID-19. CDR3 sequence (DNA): TGCGCCAGCAGCTTAGCCCCAGGGGACGAGCAGTACTTC. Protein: CASSLAPGDEQYF. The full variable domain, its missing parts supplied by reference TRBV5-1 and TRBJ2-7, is KAGVTQTPRYLIKTRGQQVTLSCSPISGHRSVSWYQQTPGQGLQFLFEYFSETQRNKGNFPGRFSGRQFSNSRSEMNVSTLELGDSALYLCASSLAPGDEQYFGPGTRLTVT.